A single sample is the source of the 26 T cell receptor beta chains below, sequenced in a study of cytomegalovirus exposure and HLA in healthy donors. The study ran its PCR with 60 Vbeta and 13 Jbeta primers. Method: immunoSEQ multiplex PCR; TCRdb's copy keeps in-frame clones and lacks some. Of about 98,000 clones detected, roughly 70% appear once; the ten largest clones hold under 2.5%. The sample consisted of PBMCs. The receptors stem from a man in his forties or fifties in good health and CMV-seronegative.

The V call is TRBV5-6, the J call TRBJ2-5; D not certain. V was shortened by 0 bases and J by 3 bases, with 9 bases between the two germline ends. The CDR3 is 14 residues long. Per germline, CDR1 SGHDT and CDR2 YYEEEE. This CDR3 is CASSLVMRKETQYF. In DNA, the CDR3 is TGTGCCAGCAGCTTGGTGATGCGGAAAGAGACCCAGTACTTC.

This clone was seen only once. This chain joins TRBV6-6 and TRBJ2-2; no clear D. The CDR3 runs to 16 residues. CDR1 and CDR2 (germline): MNHNY, SVGAGI (reference sequence). The V end was cut by 4 bases, the J end by 4 bases, with 16 bases between. The CDR3 loop reads CASSWPGPSGTGELFF. The CDR3 DNA is TGTGCCAGCAGTTGGCCGGGTCCCTCTGGCACCGGGGAGCTGTTTTTT.

This chain links TRBV18 with TRBJ1-1, with D possibly TRBD1 on 5 matching bases. V was cut by 2 bases and J by 2 bases, with 15 bases left in between. Germline assignment: CDR1 KGHSH and CDR2 LQKENI. The CDR3 extends over 16 amino acids. The DNA for the CDR3 is TGTGCCAGCTCACCATCACTGGGGGGAACAAACACTGAAGCTTTCTTT. It encodes CASSPSLGGTNTEAFF.

This clone was seen just once. The V call is TRBV5-1, the J call TRBJ2-7; 8 bases are shared with TRBD1. Germline CDR1 reads SGHRS; CDR2 reads YFSETQ. The V and J ends lost 4 bases and 6 bases, in that order; junction bases with no gene match: 9. This CDR3 is built from 14 residues. Here the CDR3 reads CASSPFGQGGEQYF. The DNA of the CDR3 is TGCGCCAGCAGCCCCTTCGGACAGGGCGGCGAGCAGTACTTC.

V usage is TRBV5-4 and J usage is TRBJ2-2; the D gene is possibly TRBD1 (7 bases). Germline V gene data show CDR1 as SGHNT and CDR2 as YYREEE (reference sequence). V dropped 3 bases and J dropped 5 bases, with 14 bases sitting between them. This CDR3 is built from 15 residues. In DNA, the CDR3 is TGTGCCAGCAGCTACGACAGGGAGGTAACCGGGGAGCTGTTTTTT. This codes for CASSYDREVTGELFF.

V gene TRBV6-6 combines with J gene TRBJ1-2; 7 nucleotides match TRBD1. CDR3 size: 15 residues. Unmatched junction bases numbered 11, after V lost 6 bases and J lost 4 bases. Per the germline V gene, CDR1 is MNHNY and CDR2 is SVGAGI (reference sequence). The CDR3 nucleotides are TGTGCCAGCAGGGGACAGATGGGGTTACTCTATGGCTACACCTTC. Translated: CASRGQMGLLYGYTF.

The chain couples TRBV28 to TRBJ2-7; tentatively, D is TRBD2 (5 bases). Per germline, CDR1 MDHEN and CDR2 SYDVKM. The V and J ends lost 8 bases and 3 bases respectively, with 17 bases between them. The CDR3 length is 14 residues. The CDR3 region is CASGLEGGNYEQYF. For the CDR3, the DNA is TGTGCCAGCGGACTCGAGGGCGGAAACTACGAGCAGTACTTC.

This chain joins TRBV4-2 and TRBJ2-7, with D tentatively TRBD2 (5 bases). Trimming cost V 4 bases and J 2 bases, with 27 bases left between them. Germline V lookup: CDR1 LGHNA, CDR2 YNFKEQ. The CDR3 spans 19 residues. The CDR3 DNA follows: TGTGCCAGCAGCCTAAGGCTGGGGTTCAACGAGGGAAGCCCCTACGAGCAGTACTTC. Translating it yields CASSLRLGFNEGSPYEQYF.

This clone showed up just a few times. The V gene is TRBV9, the J gene TRBJ2-1; TRBD2 matches at 16 bases. This CDR3 region has 17 residues. The J segment lost 9 bases and the V segment lost 4 bases, leaving 10 bases of the junction unmatched. Germline assignment: CDR1 SGDLS and CDR2 YYNGEE. CDR3 loop: CASSSPGLAGGFGEQFF. In DNA form, the CDR3 reads TGTGCCAGCAGCTCTCCGGGACTAGCGGGAGGGTTTGGTGAGCAGTTCTTC.

The rearrangement joins TRBV5-6 to TRBJ1-5; D perhaps matches TRBD1 (5 bases). The V and J ends lost 0 bases and 5 bases respectively, with 12 bases between them. The CDR3 is 15 residues long. In germline, CDR1 is SGHDT, CDR2 YYEEEE. The CDR3 sequence is CASSLDQGGHQPQHF. In nucleotides, the CDR3 is TGTGCCAGCAGCTTGGACCAGGGAGGTCATCAGCCCCAGCATTTT.

This rearrangement joins TRBV15 to TRBJ2-7; D unclear. Germline lookup yields CDR1 LNHNV and CDR2 YYDKDF (reference sequence). The germline V and J ends were trimmed by 0 bases and 0 bases, with 9 bases remaining between them. The CDR3 is 15 amino acids. CDR3 nucleotide sequence: TGTGCCACCAGCAGAGATACCGCTAGCTCCTACGAGCAGTACTTC. It specifies CATSRDTASSYEQYF.

In this sample, this clone turned up a few times. The chain employs TRBV5-1 and TRBJ2-5, with D perhaps matching TRBD1 (6 bases). The CDR3 has 16 residues. V shed 0 bases and J shed 1 base, with 13 bases lying between them. Germline CDR1 is SGHRS and CDR2 is YFSETQ. Here the CDR3 reads CASSLAYGQLQETQYF. CDR3 nucleotides: TGCGCCAGCAGCTTGGCCTACGGACAGCTCCAAGAGACCCAGTACTTC.

The J gene is TRBJ1-1, the V gene TRBV4-1; TRBD1 agrees at 9 bases. The CDR3 is 16 residues long. CDR1 is MGHRA and CDR2 is YSYEKL in the germline V gene. V was clipped by 3 bases and J by 2 bases; unmatched bases: 7. The CDR3 reads CASSHAKTGGNTEAFF. DNA for the CDR3: TGCGCCAGCAGCCACGCAAAGACAGGGGGAAACACTGAAGCTTTCTTT.

The V call is TRBV5-1, the J call TRBJ2-5; D possibly corresponds to TRBD1 (5 bases). Germline V gene sequence: CDR1 SGHRS, CDR2 YFSETQ. V lost 1 base to trimming and J lost 2 bases, with 6 bases between them. CDR3 length: 13 residues. The CDR3 nucleotides read TGCGCCAGCAGCTTGAGGGGACAAGAGACCCAGTACTTC. Its translation is CASSLRGQETQYF.

This chain links TRBV19 with TRBJ2-2, with D unclear. Looked up from germline, CDR1 is LNHDA and CDR2 is SQIVND (reference sequence). CDR3 size: 12 residues. V dropped 11 bases and J dropped 6 bases, with 13 bases sitting between them. The CDR3: CAARLPAGELFF. The CDR3 DNA reads TGTGCCGCCCGCCTACCGGCCGGGGAGCTGTTTTTT.

The chain is built from TRBV28 and TRBJ2-7; D is ambiguous. Germline V gene data show CDR1 as MDHEN and CDR2 as SYDVKM. Deletions cut 8 bases from V and 0 bases from J, with 8 bases between. This CDR3 contains 12 residues. CDR3 in DNA: TGTGCCAGCTCCGCCAGCTCCTACGAGCAGTACTTC. Residues: CASSASSYEQYF.

This clone was seen repeatedly, ten times or more. This sequence joins TRBV6-4 and TRBJ2-3; maybe TRBD2 (5 bases). This CDR3 spans 13 amino acids. Trimming pared 0 bases from V and 9 bases from J, leaving 10 bases between. Germline V gene data show CDR1 as MRHNA and CDR2 as SNTAGT. The CDR3 DNA sequence: TGTGCCAGCAGTGACTCTTTCACGGGGACGCAGTATTTT. Translation gives CASSDSFTGTQYF.

The chain combines TRBV27 with TRBJ2-3; TRBD2 matches 8 bases. Germline trimming cut 8 bases from V and 4 bases from J; bases unmatched to any gene: 8. The CDR3 runs to 14 residues. Germline assignment: CDR1 MNHEY and CDR2 SMNVEV (reference sequence). The CDR3 spells CASFSGSGPDTQYF. CDR3 nucleotide sequence: TGTGCCAGCTTCAGCGGGAGCGGACCAGATACGCAGTATTTT.

This clone occurred once. This chain uses TRBV7-2 with TRBJ1-1; 9 bases line up with TRBD1. Trimming cost V 3 bases and J 10 bases; bases outside gene matches: 9. In germline, CDR1 is SGHTA, CDR2 FQGNSA. The CDR3 loop spans 14 amino acids. CDR3 coding DNA: TGTGCCAGCAGCTTTAGACAGGGGGGGAGTAGAGCTTTCTTT. It encodes CASSFRQGGSRAFF.

The CDR3 DNA sequence: TGTGCCAGCAGTTGCATAAGAGACACTGAAGCTTTCTTT. Translating it yields CASSCIRDTEAFF. V gene TRBV6-8 combines with J gene TRBJ1-1; no definite D call. V was clipped by 4 bases and J by 3 bases, with 9 bases between them. The CDR3 length is 13 residues. CDR1 and CDR2 from the germline V gene are MNHGY and SAAAGT.

This clone was detected once. The chain carries TRBV4-1 and TRBJ2-7, with D perhaps matching TRBD1 (6 bases). This CDR3 contains 17 residues. Trimming shortened V by 4 bases and J by 2 bases, and 21 bases separated the two germline ends. CDR1 and CDR2 from the germline V gene are MGHRA and YSYEKL. The CDR3 coding sequence is TGCGCCAGCAGCCGACGGGTAATGGGCACAGGGCCCTACGAGCAGTACTTC. Amino acids: CASSRRVMGTGPYEQYF.

The chain uses TRBV11-3 and TRBJ1-1, with D unresolved. Germline CDR1 is SGHNT and CDR2 is YENEEA. CDR3 length: 13 residues. Deletions cut 3 bases from V and 8 bases from J, with 13 bases between. CDR3 DNA sequence: TGTGCCAGCAGCTTTTCAACATTAGCAGAAGCTTTCTTT. It encodes CASSFSTLAEAFF. Complete variable domain (other parts from reference TRBV11-3 and TRBJ1-1): EAGVVQSPRYKIIEKKQPVAFWCNPISGHNTLYWYLQNLGQGPELLIRYENEEAVDDSQLPKDRFSAERLKGVDSTLKIQPAELGDSAVYLCASSFSTLAEAFFGQGTRLTVV.

The chain combines TRBV5-6 with TRBJ2-1; TRBD2 matches 15 bases. V lost 4 bases, J lost 3 bases, and 8 bases stayed unmatched. From germline, CDR1 is SGHDT and CDR2 YYEEEE. This CDR3 has 18 residues. CDR3 sequence: CASSHFGTSGRSYNEQFF. CDR3 nucleotide sequence: TGTGCCAGCAGCCATTTCGGGACTAGCGGGAGGAGCTACAATGAGCAGTTCTTC.

The chain recombines TRBV27 with TRBJ2-7, with 8 nucleotides matching TRBD1. Germline CDR1 is MNHEY and CDR2 is SMNVEV (reference sequence). V lost 2 bases and J lost 7; bases outside the gene matches: 13. The CDR3 spans 16 residues. The CDR3 region is CASSLSTGRGRGEQYF. The CDR3 region has the DNA TGTGCCAGCAGTTTAAGTACGGGCAGGGGGCGCGGAGAGCAGTACTTC.

The chain carries TRBV6-1 and TRBJ1-2, with 7 bases matching TRBD1. With 7 bases clipped from V and 0 bases from J, the junction kept 8 bases outside the gene matches. The CDR3 extends over 15 amino acids. Germline CDR1 MNHNS, CDR2 SASEGT. CDR3 sequence: CASIKGAGANYGYTF. The CDR3 coding sequence is TGTGCCAGCATTAAGGGGGCAGGGGCTAACTATGGCTACACCTTC.

The chain employs TRBV11-3 and TRBJ2-3; D is possibly TRBD2 (5 bases). V lost 0 bases and J lost 2, with 9 bases in between. Germline V gene data show CDR1 as SGHNT and CDR2 as YENEEA. This CDR3 has 15 amino acids. In DNA form, the CDR3 reads TGTGCCAGCAGCTTAGAAGGTCGGGACACAGATACGCAGTATTTT. It yields the protein CASSLEGRDTDTQYF. Variable domain in full (rest from reference TRBV11-3 and TRBJ2-3): EAGVVQSPRYKIIEKKQPVAFWCNPISGHNTLYWYLQNLGQGPELLIRYENEEAVDDSQLPKDRFSAERLKGVDSTLKIQPAELGDSAVYLCASSLEGRDTDTQYFGPGTRLTVL.